This T cell receptor (beta chain) was documented in a study of long-term antiretroviral therapy in people with HIV. Broader study findings: Clones showing expansion before ART dominated the repertoire at all time points. Repertoires in HIV (unlike those of controls) had narrower CDR3 length ranges.

CDR1 is MNHEY, CDR2 SVGAGI, per germline. This CDR3 region has 14 residues. With V trimmed by 6 bases and J by 3 bases, 5 bases remained unmatched. Concerning this clone itself: Its specificity is not known.

This was the immunoSEQ v3.0 assay at survey level. Method: immunoSEQ multiplex PCR; TCRdb's copy keeps in-frame clones and lacks some. The table shows under 30,000 clones, with roughly 96% occurring only once. The J gene is TRBJ2-7, the V gene TRBV6-5, with TRBD1 identical over 10 bases. The starting material was unsorted PBMCs, obtained more than 6 years after starting antiretroviral therapy. This receptor was taken from a man younger than 40 with HIV. This CDR3 is CASRAGTGVYEQYF. The CDR3 DNA is TGTGCCAGCAGGGCCGGGACAGGGGTCTACGAGCAGTACTTC.